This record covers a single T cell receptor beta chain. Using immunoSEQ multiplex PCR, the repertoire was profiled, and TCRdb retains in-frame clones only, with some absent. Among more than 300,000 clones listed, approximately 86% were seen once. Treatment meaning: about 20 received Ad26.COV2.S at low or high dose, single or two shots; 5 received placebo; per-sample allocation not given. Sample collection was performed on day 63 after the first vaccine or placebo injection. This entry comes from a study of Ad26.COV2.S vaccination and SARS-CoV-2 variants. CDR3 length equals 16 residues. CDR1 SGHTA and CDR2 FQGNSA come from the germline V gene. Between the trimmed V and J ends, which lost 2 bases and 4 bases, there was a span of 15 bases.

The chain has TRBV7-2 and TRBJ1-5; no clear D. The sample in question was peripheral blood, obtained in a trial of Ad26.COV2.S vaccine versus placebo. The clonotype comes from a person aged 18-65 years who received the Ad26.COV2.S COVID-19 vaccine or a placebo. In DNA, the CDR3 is TGTGCCAGCAGCTTATATACGGGATGGGAAAATCAGCCCCAGCATTTT. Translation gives CASSLYTGWENQPQHF. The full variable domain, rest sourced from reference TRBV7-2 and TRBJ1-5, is GAGVSQSPSNKVTEKGKDVELRCDPISGHTALYWYRQSLGQGLEFLIYFQGNSAPDKSGLPSDRFSAERTGGSVSTLTIQRTQQEDSAVYLCASSLYTGWENQPQHFGDGTRLSIL.